Presented here are 22 T cell receptor beta chains from one specimen sequenced in a study of T cell responses to AZD1222 COVID-19 vaccine. TCRdb's table, derived via immunoSEQ multiplex PCR, lists solely in-frame clones and lacks some. The repertoire has about 150,000 clones, roughly 90% of them found once; the top ten carry 15% to 20%. The material was peripheral blood, obtained on day 0 of AZD1222 vaccination. These receptors all come from an adult in good health.

CDR3 region: CASRATGAGANVLTF. The DNA for the CDR3 is TGTGCCAGCAGAGCTACAGGGGCTGGGGCCAACGTCCTGACTTTC. The rearrangement uses TRBV14 and TRBJ2-6, with 7 positions matching TRBD1. Trimming cost V 6 bases and J 2 bases; bases outside gene matches: 4. Looked up from germline, CDR1 is SGHDN and CDR2 is FVKESK. The CDR3 totals 15 residues.

The chain uses TRBV5-1 and TRBJ2-1; 9 positions agree with TRBD2. The CDR3 length is 16 residues. V lost 1 base and J lost 5; bases outside the gene matches: 7. The V gene's germline CDR1 is SGHRS and CDR2 YFSETQ. CDR3 in DNA: TGCGCCAGCAGCTTGATGCTAGCGGGACCAGACAATGAGCAGTTCTTC. Translating gives CASSLMLAGPDNEQFF.

The chain couples TRBV21-1 to TRBJ2-1; the table's D call TRBD2 went unverified against the DNA. TRBV21-1 is listed as a pseudogene. This CDR3 has 15 amino acids. The CDR3 spells CASSKRTRIYNEQFF. For the CDR3, the DNA is TGTGCCAGCAGCAAAAGGACTCGGATCTACAATGAGCAGTTCTTC.

The CDR3 DNA reads as TGTGCCAGCAGTTACCCCAGGGGTAGAATAGGCTACACCTTC. Amino acid sequence: CASSYPRGRIGYTF. The rearrangement links TRBV28 to TRBJ1-2, with a possible D match to TRBD1 (6 bases). The CDR3 contains 14 residues. V gave up 4 bases and J gave up 8 bases, with 17 bases separating them. Germline CDR1 and CDR2: MDHEN and SYDVKM.

The chain employs TRBV27 and TRBJ2-7; TRBD2 matches 14 bases. V lost 6 bases, J lost 1 base, and 2 bases stayed unmatched. The CDR3 is 15 amino acids. In germline, CDR1 is MNHEY, CDR2 SMNVEV (reference sequence). DNA for the CDR3: TGTGCCAGCAGGTGGACTAGCGGGGGGTCCTACGAGCAGTACTTC. Translating it yields CASRWTSGGSYEQYF.

V is TRBV7-3 and J is TRBJ2-7; D gene uncertain. CDR1 and CDR2 (germline): SGHTA, FQGTGA. Trimming took off 3 bases at V and 5 bases at J, with 8 bases between the two ends. The CDR3 spans 12 residues. The CDR3 sequence is CASSFPPNEQYF. The CDR3, as DNA: TGTGCCAGCAGCTTCCCCCCCAACGAGCAGTACTTC.

In DNA, the CDR3 is TGTGCCAGCAGCCAACGTCAACCCACCGGGGAGCTGTTTTTT. It encodes CASSQRQPTGELFF. The chain recombines TRBV3-1 (or the pseudogene TRBV3-2) with TRBJ2-2; D uncertain. V was pared by 2 bases and J by 4 bases, with 8 bases between. Germline-derived CDR1 and CDR2 are LGHDT and YNNKEL (reference sequence). The CDR3 is 14 residues long.

This clone was detected a few times. The genes are TRBV19 and TRBJ1-5; D is possibly TRBD1 (6 bases). Germline CDR1 and CDR2: LNHDA and SQIVND (reference sequence). The V gene lost 9 bases and the J gene lost 6 bases, with 15 bases spanning the gap. The CDR3 covers 13 residues. This chain's CDR3 is CASMWGAGQPQHF. CDR3 DNA: TGTGCCAGCATGTGGGGGGCTGGTCAGCCCCAGCATTTT.

The chain employs TRBV6-5 and TRBJ2-2, with 7 nucleotides matching TRBD2. CDR1 and CDR2 from the germline V gene are MNHEY and SVGAGI. The V gene end was trimmed by 3 bases and the J gene end by 5 bases; junction bases not matched to a gene: 9. The CDR3 is made up of 16 amino acids. The CDR3 spells CASSYSRGSVTGELFF. As DNA, the CDR3 is TGTGCCAGCAGTTATTCTCGCGGGAGTGTTACCGGGGAGCTGTTTTTT.

The chain uses TRBV18 and TRBJ1-2; D uncertain. The germline V and J ends were trimmed by 3 bases and 1 base, with 12 bases remaining between them. This CDR3 has 15 amino acids. Per the germline V gene, CDR1 is KGHSH and CDR2 is LQKENI. In DNA, the CDR3 is TGTGCCAGCTCACCGGTTCGCAGCCTTAACTATGGCTACACCTTC. Translating gives CASSPVRSLNYGYTF.

This rearrangement joins TRBV7-9 to TRBJ2-3; D is perhaps TRBD2 (5 bases). V lost 2 bases, J lost 3 bases, and 12 bases lay in between. CDR1 and CDR2 from the germline V gene are SEHNR and FQNEAQ (reference sequence). The CDR3 is 15 residues long. The CDR3 here is CASSLWVGETDTQYF. CDR3 nucleotide sequence: TGTGCCAGCAGCTTATGGGTGGGAGAAACAGATACGCAGTATTTT.

This sequence joins TRBV7-2 and TRBJ2-5; 12 nucleotides align to TRBD2. CDR1 SGHTA and CDR2 FQGNSA come from the germline V gene. The CDR3 covers 16 residues. V was clipped by 5 bases and J by 5 bases; unmatched bases: 9. The CDR3 DNA follows: TGTGCCAGCAGCCTCGAAAGACTAGCGGGAGTGGAGACCCAGTACTTC. This codes for CASSLERLAGVETQYF.

The rearrangement links TRBV18 to TRBJ1-2; TRBD1 agrees at 9 bases. V was pared by 3 bases and J by 2 bases, with 10 bases of the junction left unmatched. Germline assignment: CDR1 KGHSH and CDR2 LQKENI. The CDR3 spans 17 residues. DNA of the CDR3: TGTGCCAGCTCACCCCGGCTGGGACAGGGTAAGAACTATGGCTACACCTTC. Its protein is CASSPRLGQGKNYGYTF.

V gene TRBV4-3 combines with J gene TRBJ1-2, with TRBD1 identical over 7 bases. This CDR3 is 13 amino acids long. The trim removed 3 bases at V and 3 bases at J, leaving 1 base unmatched. Germline CDR1 is LGHNA and CDR2 is YSLEER. In DNA, the CDR3 is TGCGCCAGCAGCCAGACAGGGTACTATGGCTACACCTTC. This translates into CASSQTGYYGYTF.

V gene TRBV10-2 combines with J gene TRBJ2-7; 9 bases are shared with TRBD2. The CDR3 consists of 14 residues. Germline-derived CDR1 and CDR2 are WSHSY and SAAADI. Trimming removed 6 bases from V and 3 bases from J; junction bases left unmatched: 6. The DNA for the CDR3 is TGCGCCAGCAGGAAGGGACTAGCAGTCTACGAGCAGTACTTC. Its translation is CASRKGLAVYEQYF.

The J gene is TRBJ2-2, the V gene TRBV4-3; 14 nucleotides match TRBD2. This CDR3 is built from 19 residues. Germline loops: CDR1 LGHNA, CDR2 YSLEER. V lost 2 bases and J lost 1; bases outside the gene matches: 6. CDR3 region: CASSQQGLAGALNTGELFF. The DNA for the CDR3 is TGCGCCAGCAGCCAACAGGGACTAGCGGGGGCCCTGAACACCGGGGAGCTGTTTTTT.

The genes are TRBV7-9 and TRBJ2-1, with D possibly TRBD1 on 5 matching bases. V gave up 5 bases and J gave up 0 bases, with 17 bases separating them. In germline, CDR1 is SEHNR, CDR2 FQNEAQ (reference sequence). CDR3 length: 17 residues. The DNA of the CDR3 is TGTGCCAGCAGCCCGAACACGGACACGAGCTCCTACAATGAGCAGTTCTTC. It translates to CASSPNTDTSSYNEQFF.

The chain recombines TRBV7-2 with TRBJ1-2; 7 bases align to TRBD1. CDR1 is SGHTA and CDR2 is FQGNSA in the germline V gene. The CDR3 has 15 amino acids. V lost 5 bases, J lost 2 bases, and 8 bases stayed unmatched. The CDR3 DNA follows: TGTGCCAGCAGCCCGTCGACAGGGACAAACTATGGCTACACCTTC. Translating gives CASSPSTGTNYGYTF.

This chain joins TRBV30 and TRBJ1-5; TRBD1 matches 10 bases. Germline values: CDR1 GTSNPN, CDR2 SVGIG (reference sequence). The junction had 4 bases not matched to a gene; V was cut back by 2 bases and J by 6 bases. CDR3 length: 14 amino acids. CDR3 loop: CAWSRQGAGQPQHF. The CDR3 region has the DNA TGTGCCTGGAGTAGACAGGGGGCAGGTCAGCCCCAGCATTTT.

This rearrangement joins TRBV6-1 to TRBJ2-7; D remains ambiguous. Germline V lookup: CDR1 MNHNS, CDR2 SASEGT. The CDR3 length is 17 residues. Trimming removed 0 bases from V and 2 bases from J, with 17 bases in between. The CDR3, as DNA: TGTGCCAGCAGTGAAGCTACGGCAGGATATATAGCCTACGAGCAGTACTTC. Translating it yields CASSEATAGYIAYEQYF.

The genes are TRBV5-1 and TRBJ1-1, with 10 nucleotides matching TRBD1. With V trimmed by 5 bases and J by 0 bases, 10 bases remained unmatched. Germline assignment: CDR1 SGHRS and CDR2 YFSETQ. The CDR3 sequence is 17 residues long. The CDR3 loop reads CASRRGQGTTLNTEAFF. The CDR3 coding sequence is TGCGCCAGCAGGAGGGGACAGGGGACCACCTTGAACACTGAAGCTTTCTTT.

This rearrangement joins TRBV5-6 to TRBJ1-1; no clear D gene. The CDR3 extends over 13 amino acids. CDR1 is SGHDT and CDR2 is YYEEEE in the germline V gene. Trimming removed 0 bases at V and 1 base at J, with 4 bases between. CDR3 sequence (DNA): TGTGCCAGCAGCTTGGCTGCGAACACTGAAGCTTTCTTT. Its protein is CASSLAANTEAFF. Full variable domain (remainder filled in from reference TRBV5-6 and TRBJ1-1): DAGVTQSPTHLIKTRGQQVTLRCSPKSGHDTVSWYQQALGQGPQFIFQYYEEEERQRGNFPDRFSGHQFPNYSSELNVNALLLGDSALYLCASSLAANTEAFFGQGTRLTVV.